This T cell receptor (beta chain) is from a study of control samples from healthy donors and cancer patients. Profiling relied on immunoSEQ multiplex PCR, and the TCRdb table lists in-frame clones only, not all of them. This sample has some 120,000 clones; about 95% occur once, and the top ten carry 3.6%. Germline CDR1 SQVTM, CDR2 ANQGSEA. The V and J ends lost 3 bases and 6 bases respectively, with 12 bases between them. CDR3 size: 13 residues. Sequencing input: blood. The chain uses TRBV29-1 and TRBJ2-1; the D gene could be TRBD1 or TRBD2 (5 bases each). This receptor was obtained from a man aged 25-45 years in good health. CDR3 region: CSVDGQGPNEQFF. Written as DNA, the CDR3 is TGCAGCGTTGACGGTCAGGGACCCAATGAGCAGTTCTTC.